Sequencing of this T cell receptor (beta chain) was carried out in a study of Ad26.COV2.S vaccination and SARS-CoV-2 variants (dated by TCRdb to about 2021). With respect to the entire study: Donors in the vaccine arm were drawn from COV1001, a multicentre, randomized, double-blind, placebo-controlled phase I-IIa trial testing Ad26.COV2.S in healthy adults. Ad26.COV2.S was administered intramuscularly at 5 x 10^10 or 1 x 10^11 viral particles, either as a single shot or as two shots given 56 days apart. TCRbeta repertoire sequencing was used to assess the specificity and breadth of SARS-CoV-2-reactive T cell receptors after Ad26.COV2.S vaccination. The TCR-sequenced set comprised approximately 32 samples: some 19 Ad26.COV2.S vaccine recipients, 5 placebo recipients and 8 SARS-CoV-2 convalescent individuals. Participants in the trial were split at random into five groups of five each, receiving low-dose or high-dose Ad26.COV2.S once or twice, or else placebo on both occasions. Investigators did not know the trial group allocation while performing experiments and assessing outcomes. What the research found in general, with its limitations: Comparable non-spike TCR breadth was observed between vaccine and placebo recipients, consistent with only spike being contained in the vaccine. The study was not powered for comparison of responses between vaccine doses or regimens. The authors noted that the TCR breadth and depth analyses may have underestimated total T cell responses. Substantial breadth of spike-specific CD8+ and CD4+ T cell responses was reported after vaccination. Compared with placebo recipients, Ad26.COV2.S recipients showed higher spike-specific TCR breadth (P = 0.0014).

This clone was seen once. Its target antigen remains unknown. Base qualities are missing; no much larger clone stands one base away. The meaning of the sample's treatment or condition label: roughly 19 received Ad26.COV2.S at low or high dose, single or two shots; five or six received placebo; per-sample allocation not given. For vaccine and placebo recipients, the sequenced repertoires came from samples collected on day 63 after the first injection. In Cohort 1b, 25 or so adults aged 18-55 years were enrolled at a single site in Boston, USA, between 29 July and 7 August 2020. Ad26.COV2.S was a replication-incompetent adenovirus type 26 vector that expressed a prefusion-stabilized SARS-CoV-2 spike protein derived from the original Wuhan strain. The immunoSEQ Assay was the method used to sequence TCRbeta CDR3 regions. After extraction, genomic DNA underwent amplification by bias-controlled multiplex PCR, followed by high-throughput sequencing. For the original study's pipeline: Collapsing and filtering of sequences were performed to quantify the absolute abundance of each unique TCRbeta CDR3 region. T cell fraction was estimated by normalization of TCRbeta template counts to usable DNA, with usable DNA being measured through amplification of reference genes present in all nucleated cells. Repertoire TCRs were annotated as SARS-CoV-2-specific when V gene, CDR3 amino acid sequence and J gene were exactly matched to a known reactive TCR set. The reference SARS-CoV-2 TCR set came from MIRA and was filtered for enrichment in COVID-19-positive ImmuneCODE repertoires, removing public or cross-reactive TCRs. Drawing on the MIRA antigens, annotated TCRs were analysed further at the level of specific ORF or position within ORF. Breadth was defined as the number of annotated unique rearrangements divided by the total number of unique productive rearrangements, and depth was defined as the summed frequency of the annotated unique rearrangements. TCR breadth was compared between groups using two-sided Wilcoxon rank-sum tests. Held by TCRdb, this immuneACCESS table contains in-frame sequences only and omits some clones. Under half of the omission traces to an unresolved V gene where checked; the cause of the rest is unknown. V, J and clone size are taken as reported in that table, and D and trimming were inferred from the DNA itself. This sample gives fewer than 600,000 clones in total; roughly 87% of them show up just once. The ten largest clones capture under 2% of the sample.

A distance of 8 bases separates the germline ends of V and J, which lose 7 bases and 4 bases respectively. CDR1 and CDR2 were assigned from the germline V gene as MDHEN and SYDVKM. The CDR3 numbers 13 residues from cysteine through phenylalanine. Only CDR3 DNA remains: 39 bases, in frame from the first base. Rearrangement joined TRBV28 to TRBJ1-6; the D gene assignment is ambiguous. This sequence originates from a person between 18 and 59 years old who received the Ad26.COV2.S COVID-19 vaccine or a placebo. Source: peripheral blood, taken in a trial of Ad26.COV2.S vaccine versus placebo. The CDR3 has the sequence CASIAGYNSPLHF. The DNA reads as follows: TGTGCCAGCATCGCGGGGTATAATTCACCCCTCCACTTT.